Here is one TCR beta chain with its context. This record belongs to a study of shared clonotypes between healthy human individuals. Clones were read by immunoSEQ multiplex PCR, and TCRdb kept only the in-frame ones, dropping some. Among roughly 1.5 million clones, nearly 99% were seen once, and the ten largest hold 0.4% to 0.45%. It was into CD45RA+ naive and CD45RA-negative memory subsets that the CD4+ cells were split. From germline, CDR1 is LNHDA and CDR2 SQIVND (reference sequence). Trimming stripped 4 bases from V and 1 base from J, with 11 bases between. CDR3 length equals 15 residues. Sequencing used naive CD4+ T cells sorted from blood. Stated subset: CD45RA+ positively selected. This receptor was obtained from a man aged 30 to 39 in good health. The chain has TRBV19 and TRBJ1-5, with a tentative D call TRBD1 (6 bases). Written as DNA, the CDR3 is TGTGCCAGTAGTAGACAGGAGCGAAGCAATCAGCCCCAGCATTTT. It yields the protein CASSRQERSNQPQHF. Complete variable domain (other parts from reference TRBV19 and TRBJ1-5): DGGITQSPKYLFRKEGQNVTLSCEQNLNHDAMYWYRQDPGQGLRLIYYSQIVNDFQKGDIAEGYSVSREKKESFPLTVTSAQKNPTAFYLCASSRQERSNQPQHFGDGTRLSIL.